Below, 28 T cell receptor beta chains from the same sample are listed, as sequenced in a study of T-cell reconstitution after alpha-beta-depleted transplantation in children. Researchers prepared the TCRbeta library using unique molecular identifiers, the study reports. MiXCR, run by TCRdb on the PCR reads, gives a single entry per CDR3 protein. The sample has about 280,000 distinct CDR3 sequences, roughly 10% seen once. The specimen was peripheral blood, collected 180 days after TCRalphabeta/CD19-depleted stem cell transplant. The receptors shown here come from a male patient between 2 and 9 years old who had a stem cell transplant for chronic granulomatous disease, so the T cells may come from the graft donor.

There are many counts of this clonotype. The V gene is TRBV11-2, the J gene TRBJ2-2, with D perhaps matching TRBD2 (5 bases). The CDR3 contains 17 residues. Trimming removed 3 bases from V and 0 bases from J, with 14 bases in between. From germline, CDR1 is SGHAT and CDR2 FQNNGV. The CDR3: CASSFKSGLTNTGELFF. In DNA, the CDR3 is TGTGCCAGCAGCTTTAAGAGTGGACTTACGAACACCGGGGAGCTGTTTTTT.

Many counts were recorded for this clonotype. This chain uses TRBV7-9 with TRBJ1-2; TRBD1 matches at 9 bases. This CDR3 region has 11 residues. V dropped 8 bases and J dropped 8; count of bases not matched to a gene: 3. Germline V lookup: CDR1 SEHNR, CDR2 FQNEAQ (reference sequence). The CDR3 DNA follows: TGTGCCAGCGGGACAGGGAAAGGCTACACCTTC. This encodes CASGTGKGYTF.

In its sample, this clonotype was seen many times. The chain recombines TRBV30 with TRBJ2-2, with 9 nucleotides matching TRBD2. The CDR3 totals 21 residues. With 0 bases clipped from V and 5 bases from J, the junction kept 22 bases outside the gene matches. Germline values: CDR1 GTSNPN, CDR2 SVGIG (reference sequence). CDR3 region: CAWSVRGFQGVGLAGTGELFF. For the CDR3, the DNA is TGTGCCTGGAGTGTTCGGGGCTTCCAGGGGGTTGGCCTAGCGGGAACCGGGGAGCTGTTTTTT.

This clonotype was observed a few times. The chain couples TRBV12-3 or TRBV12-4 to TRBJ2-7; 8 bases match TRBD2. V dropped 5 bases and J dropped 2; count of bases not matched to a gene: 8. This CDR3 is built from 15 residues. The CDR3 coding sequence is TGTGCCAGCAGTCTTTCTAGCGGGCCAACCTACGAGCAGTACTTC. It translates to CASSLSSGPTYEQYF.

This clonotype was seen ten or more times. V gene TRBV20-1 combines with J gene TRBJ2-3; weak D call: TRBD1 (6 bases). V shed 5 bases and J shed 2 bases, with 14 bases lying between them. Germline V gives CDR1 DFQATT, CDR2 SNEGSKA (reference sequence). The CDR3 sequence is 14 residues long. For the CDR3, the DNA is TGCAGTGCTCATAAGGACAGTTCCACAGATACGCAGTATTTT. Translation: CSAHKDSSTDTQYF.

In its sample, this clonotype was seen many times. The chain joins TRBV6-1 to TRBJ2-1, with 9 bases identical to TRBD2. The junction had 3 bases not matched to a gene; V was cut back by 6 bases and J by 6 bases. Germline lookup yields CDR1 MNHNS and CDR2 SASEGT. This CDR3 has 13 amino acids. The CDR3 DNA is TGTGCCAGCAGAGGGACTAGCTTCAATGAGCAGTTCTTC. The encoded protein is CASRGTSFNEQFF.

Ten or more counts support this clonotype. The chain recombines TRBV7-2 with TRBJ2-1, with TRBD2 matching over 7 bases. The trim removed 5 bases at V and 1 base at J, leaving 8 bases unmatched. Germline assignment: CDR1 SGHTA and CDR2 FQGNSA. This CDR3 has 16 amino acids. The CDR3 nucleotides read TGTGCCAGCAGCGACAATGCGGGAGCTTCCTACAATGAGCAGTTCTTC. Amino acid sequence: CASSDNAGASYNEQFF.

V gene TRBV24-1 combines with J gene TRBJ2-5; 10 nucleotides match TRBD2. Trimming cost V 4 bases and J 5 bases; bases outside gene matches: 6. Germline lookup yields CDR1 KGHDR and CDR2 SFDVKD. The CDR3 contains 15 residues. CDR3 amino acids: CATSEGLASQETQYF. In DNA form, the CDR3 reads TGTGCCACCAGTGAGGGACTAGCGAGCCAGGAGACCCAGTACTTC.

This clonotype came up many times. CDR3 in amino acids: CASSKEQEGYNEQFF. DNA of the CDR3: TGTGCCAGCAGCAAAGAACAGGAAGGGTACAATGAGCAGTTCTTC. This chain joins TRBV21-1 and TRBJ2-1; the D segment call TRBD1 is taken from the table without a DNA check. TRBV21-1 is a recognized pseudogene. The CDR3 extends over 15 amino acids.

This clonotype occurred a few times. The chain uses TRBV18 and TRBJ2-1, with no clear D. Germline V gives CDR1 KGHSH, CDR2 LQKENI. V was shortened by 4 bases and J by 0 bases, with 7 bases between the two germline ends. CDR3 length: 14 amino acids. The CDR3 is CASSHSLSYNEQFF. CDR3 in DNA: TGTGCCAGCTCACACAGCCTCTCCTACAATGAGCAGTTCTTC.

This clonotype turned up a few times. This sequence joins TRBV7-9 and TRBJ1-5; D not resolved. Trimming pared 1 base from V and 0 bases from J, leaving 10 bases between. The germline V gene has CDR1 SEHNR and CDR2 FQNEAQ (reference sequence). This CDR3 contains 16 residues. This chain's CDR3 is CASSLDLGSSNQPQHF. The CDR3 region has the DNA TGTGCCAGCAGCTTAGATCTGGGTTCTAGCAATCAGCCCCAGCATTTT.

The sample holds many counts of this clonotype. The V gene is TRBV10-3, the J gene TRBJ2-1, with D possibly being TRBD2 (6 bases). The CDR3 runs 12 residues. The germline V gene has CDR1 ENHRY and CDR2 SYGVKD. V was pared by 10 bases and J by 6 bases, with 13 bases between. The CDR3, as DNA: TGTGCCACGGGGTGGCGGGGCAATGAGCAGTTCTTC. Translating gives CATGWRGNEQFF.

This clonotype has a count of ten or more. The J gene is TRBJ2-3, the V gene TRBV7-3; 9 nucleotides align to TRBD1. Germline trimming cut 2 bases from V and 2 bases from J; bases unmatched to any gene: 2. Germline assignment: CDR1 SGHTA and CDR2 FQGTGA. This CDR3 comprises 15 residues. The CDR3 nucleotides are TGTGCCAGCAGCTTAGGGGACAGGGACACAGATACGCAGTATTTT. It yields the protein CASSLGDRDTDTQYF.

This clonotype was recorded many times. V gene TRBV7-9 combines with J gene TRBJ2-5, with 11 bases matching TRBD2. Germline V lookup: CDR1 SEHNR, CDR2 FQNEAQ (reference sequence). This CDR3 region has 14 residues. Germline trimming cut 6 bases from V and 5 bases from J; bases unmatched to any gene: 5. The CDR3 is CASSSGRASETQYF. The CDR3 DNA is TGTGCCAGCAGTAGCGGGAGGGCCTCTGAGACCCAGTACTTC.

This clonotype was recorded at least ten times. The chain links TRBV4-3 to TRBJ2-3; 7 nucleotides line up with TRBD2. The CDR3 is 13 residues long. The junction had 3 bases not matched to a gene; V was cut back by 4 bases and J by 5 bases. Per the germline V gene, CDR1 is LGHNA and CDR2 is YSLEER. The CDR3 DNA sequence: TGCGCCAGCAGCCCGGGGGGAGGAGATACGCAGTATTTT. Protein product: CASSPGGGDTQYF.

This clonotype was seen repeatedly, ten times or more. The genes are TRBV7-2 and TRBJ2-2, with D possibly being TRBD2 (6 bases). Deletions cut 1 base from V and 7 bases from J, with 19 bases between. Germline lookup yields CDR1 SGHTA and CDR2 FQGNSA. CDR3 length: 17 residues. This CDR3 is CASSLGVSGLWSGELFF. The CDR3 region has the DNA TGTGCCAGCAGCTTAGGGGTTAGCGGTTTATGGAGCGGGGAGCTGTTTTTT.

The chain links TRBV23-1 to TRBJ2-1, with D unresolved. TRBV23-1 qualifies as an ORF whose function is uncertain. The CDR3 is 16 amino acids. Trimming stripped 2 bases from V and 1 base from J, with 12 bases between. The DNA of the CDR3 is TGCGCCAGCAGTCAAGCCATGGGGATTTCCTACAATGAGCAGTTCTTC. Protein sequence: CASSQAMGISYNEQFF.

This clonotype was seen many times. The chain's CDR3 is CSARRQAGEAFF. CDR3 DNA: TGCAGTGCTAGGAGACAGGCAGGCGAAGCTTTCTTT. V is TRBV20-1 and J is TRBJ1-1; weak D call: TRBD1 (6 bases). From germline, CDR1 is DFQATT and CDR2 SNEGSKA (reference sequence). Trimming shortened V by 3 bases and J by 8 bases, and 13 bases separated the two germline ends. There are 12 residues in the CDR3.

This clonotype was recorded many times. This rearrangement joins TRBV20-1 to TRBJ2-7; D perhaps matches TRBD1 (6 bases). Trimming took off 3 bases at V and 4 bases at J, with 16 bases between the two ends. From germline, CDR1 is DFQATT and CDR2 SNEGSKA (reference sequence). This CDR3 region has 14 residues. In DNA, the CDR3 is TGCAGTGCTAGCCTACAGGGTCGCTTATACGAGCAGTACTTC. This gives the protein CSASLQGRLYEQYF.

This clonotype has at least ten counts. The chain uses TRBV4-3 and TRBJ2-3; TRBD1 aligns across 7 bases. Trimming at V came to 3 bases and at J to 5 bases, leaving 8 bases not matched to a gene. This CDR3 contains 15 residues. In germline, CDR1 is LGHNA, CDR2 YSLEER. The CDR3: CASSQGTAAGDTQYF. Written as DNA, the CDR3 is TGCGCCAGCAGCCAGGGGACAGCCGCTGGAGATACGCAGTATTTT.

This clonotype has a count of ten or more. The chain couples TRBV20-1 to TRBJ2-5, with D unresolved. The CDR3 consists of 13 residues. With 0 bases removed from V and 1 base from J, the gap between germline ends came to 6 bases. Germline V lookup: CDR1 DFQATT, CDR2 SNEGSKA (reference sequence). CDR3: CSARDTVQETQYF. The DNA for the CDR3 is TGCAGTGCTAGAGACACGGTCCAAGAGACCCAGTACTTC.

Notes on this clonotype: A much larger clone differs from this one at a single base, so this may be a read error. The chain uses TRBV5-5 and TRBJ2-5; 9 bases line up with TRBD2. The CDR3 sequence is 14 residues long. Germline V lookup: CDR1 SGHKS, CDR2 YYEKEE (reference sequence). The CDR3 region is CACSLQRGAETQYF. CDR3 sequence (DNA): TGTGCCTGCAGCTTGCAGCGGGGGGCAGAGACCCAGTACTTC.

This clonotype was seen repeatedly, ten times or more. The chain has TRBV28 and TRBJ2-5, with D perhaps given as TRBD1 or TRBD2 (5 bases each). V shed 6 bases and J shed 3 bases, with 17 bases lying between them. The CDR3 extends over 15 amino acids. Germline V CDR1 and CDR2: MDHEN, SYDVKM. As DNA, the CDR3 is TGTGCCAGCAGATCCGAAGGTCGGGGCGAAGAGACCCAGTACTTC. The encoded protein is CASRSEGRGEETQYF.

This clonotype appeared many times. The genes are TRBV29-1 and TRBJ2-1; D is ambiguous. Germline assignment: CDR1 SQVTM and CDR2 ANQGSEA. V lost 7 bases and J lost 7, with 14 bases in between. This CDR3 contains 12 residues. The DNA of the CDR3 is TGCAGCGCGGCCCCAATGGGAAATGAGCAGTTCTTC. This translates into CSAAPMGNEQFF.

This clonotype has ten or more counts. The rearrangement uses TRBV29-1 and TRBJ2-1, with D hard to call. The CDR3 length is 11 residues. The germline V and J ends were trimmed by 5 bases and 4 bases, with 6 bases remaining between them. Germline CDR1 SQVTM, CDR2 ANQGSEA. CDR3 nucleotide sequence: TGCAGCGTTAAGATTTACAATGAGCAGTTCTTC. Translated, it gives CSVKIYNEQFF.

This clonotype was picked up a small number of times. This CDR3 reads CASSPLGGKETQYF. CDR3 in DNA: TGTGCCAGCTCACCACTCGGGGGTAAAGAGACCCAGTACTTC. The chain employs TRBV18 and TRBJ2-5, with D possibly being TRBD2 (6 bases). There are 14 residues in the CDR3. V lost 1 base to trimming and J lost 3 bases, with 9 bases between them. CDR1 is KGHSH and CDR2 is LQKENI in the germline V gene.

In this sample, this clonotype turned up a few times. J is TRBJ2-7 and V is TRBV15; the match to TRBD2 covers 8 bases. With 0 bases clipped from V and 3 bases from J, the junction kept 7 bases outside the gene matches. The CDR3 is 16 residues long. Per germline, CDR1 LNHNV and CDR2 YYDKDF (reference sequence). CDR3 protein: CATSRDAGGGVYEQYF. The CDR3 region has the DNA TGTGCCACCAGCAGAGATGCGGGAGGAGGTGTCTACGAGCAGTACTTC.

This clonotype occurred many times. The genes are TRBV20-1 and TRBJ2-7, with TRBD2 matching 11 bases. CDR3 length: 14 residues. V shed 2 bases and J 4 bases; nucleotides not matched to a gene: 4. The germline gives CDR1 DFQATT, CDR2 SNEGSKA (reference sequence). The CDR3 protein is CSARHGTSGYEQYF. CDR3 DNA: TGCAGTGCTAGACACGGGACTAGCGGTTACGAGCAGTACTTC.